This T cell receptor (beta chain) came from a study of vaccination effects on CD4 cells after COVID-19. Overall study context: Samples collected post-vaccine were obtained a median of 72 days after the second dose.

Notes on this clone: Its antigen remains unknown.

Viral peptide pool expansion of antigen-specific CD4+ T cells preceded sequencing in the ViraFEST assay. It was after 10 days of culture that CD4+ T cells were isolated. Each person got two doses of an mRNA SARS-CoV-2 vaccine, BNT162b2 or mRNA-1273. Only in-frame clones appear in the TCRdb table, and some are missing; sequencing was by immunoSEQ multiplex PCR. Among about 15,000 clones listed, roughly 75% were seen once. The receptor comes from a human donor who received a COVID-19 vaccine. The input for sequencing was CD4+ T cells from PBMCs cultured with HCoV-NL63 spike peptides, taken after COVID-19 vaccination.

The CDR3 spells CASSFGAGAYEQYF. The CDR3 nucleotides read TGTGCCAGCAGCTTCGGAGCGGGAGCCTACGAGCAGTACTTC. This chain joins TRBV7-9 and TRBJ2-7; 8 positions agree with TRBD2. CDR3 length equals 14 residues. V shed 3 bases, J shed 2 bases, and the junction held 3 bases outside the gene matches. Germline assignment: CDR1 SEHNR and CDR2 FQNEAQ (reference sequence). Full variable domain (missing parts from reference TRBV7-9 and TRBJ2-7): DTGVSQNPRHKITKRGQNVTFRCDPISEHNRLYWYRQTLGQGPEFLTYFQNEAQLEKSRLLSDRFSAERPKGSFSTLEIQRTEQGDSAMYLCASSFGAGAYEQYFGPGTRLTVT.